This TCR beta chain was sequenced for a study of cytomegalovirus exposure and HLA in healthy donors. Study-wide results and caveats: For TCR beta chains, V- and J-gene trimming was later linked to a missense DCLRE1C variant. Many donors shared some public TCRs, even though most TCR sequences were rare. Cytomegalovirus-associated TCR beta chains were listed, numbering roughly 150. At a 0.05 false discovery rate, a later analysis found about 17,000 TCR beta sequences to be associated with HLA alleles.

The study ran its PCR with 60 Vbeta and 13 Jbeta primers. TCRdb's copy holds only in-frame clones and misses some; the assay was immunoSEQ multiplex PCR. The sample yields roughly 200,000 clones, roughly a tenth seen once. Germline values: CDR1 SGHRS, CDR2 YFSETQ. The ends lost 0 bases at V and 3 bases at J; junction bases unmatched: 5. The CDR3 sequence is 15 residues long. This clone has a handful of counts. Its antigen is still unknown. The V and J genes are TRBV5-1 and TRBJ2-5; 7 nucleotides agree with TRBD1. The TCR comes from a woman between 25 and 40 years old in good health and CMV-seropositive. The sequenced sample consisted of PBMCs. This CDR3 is CASSLAGTVEETQYF. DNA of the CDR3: TGCGCCAGCAGCTTGGCCGGGACAGTAGAAGAGACCCAGTACTTC. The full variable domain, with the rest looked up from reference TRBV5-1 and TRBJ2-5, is KAGVTQTPRYLIKTRGQQVTLSCSPISGHRSVSWYQQTPGQGLQFLFEYFSETQRNKGNFPGRFSGRQFSNSRSEMNVSTLELGDSALYLCASSLAGTVEETQYFGPGTRLLVL.